Listed here are 27 T cell receptor beta chains from one sample, sequenced in a study of shared clonotypes between healthy human individuals (dated by TCRdb to 2018 to 2021). Library prep was done by the immunoSEQ multiplex PCR assay. TCRdb retrieved this table from immuneACCESS and kept in-frame rearrangements only. Not all clones are present; in checked studies, unresolved V genes account for under half, and no reason is known for the remainder. The sample has about 1.1 million clones on record, approximately 78% of them singletons. The leading ten clones occupy 0.4% to 0.55% of the sample. Specimen: memory CD4+ T cells from PBMCs. According to the study, the label for this sample's cell subset or site signals: CD45RA-negative fraction. Receptors originate from a man aged 18 to 30 in good health. Some clones in this sample may be carry-over from other donors' samples.

The rearrangement links TRBV4-2 to TRBJ1-4; possibly TRBD1 for D (6 bases). The CDR3 extends over 16 amino acids. V lost 1 base and J lost 0, with 9 bases in between. The V gene's germline CDR1 is LGHNA and CDR2 YNFKEQ. The DNA of the CDR3 is TGTGCCAGCAGCCAAGTCGGGGGCGCAACTAATGAAAAACTGTTTTTT. It specifies CASSQVGGATNEKLFF.

The chain couples TRBV19 to TRBJ1-2, with D perhaps TRBD1 (5 bases). Germline CDR1 LNHDA, CDR2 SQIVND (reference sequence). The V end was cut by 7 bases, the J end by 2 bases, with 17 bases between. This CDR3 has 15 residues. CDR3 bases: TGTGCCAGTATACGGGGGGTCACAGAGAACTATGGCTACACCTTC. Translation: CASIRGVTENYGYTF.

The genes are TRBV4-1 and TRBJ2-2, with 9 positions matching TRBD2. The CDR3 is made up of 21 amino acids. Germline V CDR1 and CDR2: MGHRA, YSYEKL. Trimming at V came to 1 base and at J to 4 bases, leaving 19 bases not matched to a gene. The CDR3 region has the DNA TGCGCCAGCAGCCAAGTGTCCCGAAGCAGCGGGAGGCACCGGATCACCGGGGAGCTGTTTTTT. Amino acid sequence: CASSQVSRSSGRHRITGELFF.

This chain's CDR3 is CASSLGTGSTGELFF. The DNA for the CDR3 is TGTGCCAGCAGCCTTGGGACAGGGAGCACCGGGGAGCTGTTTTTT. The chain joins TRBV7-3 to TRBJ2-2; 9 bases fit TRBD1. CDR3 size: 15 residues. With 5 bases clipped from V and 4 bases from J, the junction kept 5 bases outside the gene matches. Per germline, CDR1 SGHTA and CDR2 FQGTGA. The full variable domain, rest sourced from reference TRBV7-3 and TRBJ2-2, is GAGVSQTPSNKVTEKGKYVELRCDPISGHTALYWYRQSLGQGPEFLIYFQGTGAADDSGLPNDRFFAVRPEGSVSTLKIQRTERGDSAVYLCASSLGTGSTGELFFGEGSRLTVL.

The chain links TRBV20-1 to TRBJ2-1; maybe TRBD2 (5 bases). Trimming took off 2 bases at V and 10 bases at J, with 9 bases between the two ends. Germline V CDR1 and CDR2: DFQATT, SNEGSKA (reference sequence). The CDR3 length is 11 residues. The CDR3 DNA reads TGCAGTGCTAGATGGCTAGCCGAGCAGTTCTTC. As protein: CSARWLAEQFF.

This clone appeared once. This rearrangement joins TRBV10-3 to TRBJ2-3; D is undetermined. Germline lookup yields CDR1 ENHRY and CDR2 SYGVKD. V was shortened by 1 base and J by 4 bases, with 3 bases between the two germline ends. This CDR3 has 12 amino acids. The CDR3 loop is CAISEFADTQYF. The CDR3 DNA reads as TGTGCCATCAGTGAGTTCGCAGATACGCAGTATTTT.

The gene calls are TRBV5-1 and TRBJ2-7; 8 bases line up with TRBD2. Germline loops: CDR1 SGHRS, CDR2 YFSETQ. The CDR3 is 14 amino acids. Losses at the gene ends were 4 bases for V and 7 bases for J; bases not matched to a gene: 10. Here the CDR3 reads CASSPGGLTWEQYF. Written as DNA, the CDR3 is TGCGCCAGCAGCCCGGGGGGGCTAACGTGGGAGCAGTACTTC.

This clone was counted once. V usage is TRBV28 and J usage is TRBJ1-2; D remains ambiguous. V lost 8 bases and J 8 bases, leaving 24 bases between the germline ends. The germline V gene has CDR1 MDHEN and CDR2 SYDVKM. This CDR3 has 15 residues. Here the CDR3 reads CASGPGEVRRKGYTF. The CDR3 DNA follows: TGTGCCAGCGGCCCTGGGGAGGTCCGGAGGAAAGGCTACACCTTC.

The rearrangement uses TRBV27 and TRBJ2-7; D possibly corresponds to TRBD1 (6 bases). The CDR3 runs to 16 residues. Deletions cut 5 bases from V and 1 base from J, with 18 bases between. Germline V gene data show CDR1 as MNHEY and CDR2 as SMNVEV (reference sequence). The CDR3, as DNA: TGTGCCAGCAGTGAAAATCCAGGGGATCTATCCTACGAGCAGTACTTC. As protein: CASSENPGDLSYEQYF.

This clone was recorded once. V gene TRBV6-5 combines with J gene TRBJ2-3; D is unresolved. The CDR3 is 13 amino acids. Trimming left V 7 bases short and J 3 bases short, with 11 bases between. CDR1 and CDR2 (germline): MNHEY, SVGAGI. CDR3 residues: CASTQAGTDTQYF. CDR3 bases: TGTGCCAGCACCCAAGCCGGTACAGATACGCAGTATTTT.

This CDR3 is CATPLAGVGNEQFF. The CDR3 nucleotides read TGTGCCACTCCTCTAGCGGGAGTAGGGAATGAGCAGTTCTTC. The chain links TRBV7-9 to TRBJ2-1; 10 bases align to TRBD2. Looked up from germline, CDR1 is SEHNR and CDR2 is FQNEAQ (reference sequence). The CDR3 length is 14 residues. The junction had 10 bases not matched to a gene; V was cut back by 10 bases and J by 7 bases.

For the CDR3, the DNA is TGTGCCAGCAACTCCGGGCAGATGAACACCGGGGAGCTGTTTTTT. This gives the protein CASNSGQMNTGELFF. The rearrangement joins TRBV27 to TRBJ2-2, with unresolved D. V lost 7 bases and J 1 base, leaving 13 bases between the germline ends. Germline CDR1 reads MNHEY; CDR2 reads SMNVEV (reference sequence). CDR3 length equals 15 residues.

The CDR3 DNA follows: TGTGCCAGCAGTTACTCGTGGCGGGGGGACACCGGGGAGCTGTTTTTT. The encoded protein is CASSYSWRGDTGELFF. This sequence joins TRBV6-5 and TRBJ2-2; TRBD2 agrees at 8 bases. Germline V CDR1 and CDR2: MNHEY, SVGAGI. V gave up 0 bases and J gave up 3 bases; unmatched junction bases: 3. CDR3 length: 16 amino acids.

As regards this clone: The sample carries other DNA sequences with the same CDR3. The chain employs TRBV27 and TRBJ2-3; no firm D call. The CDR3 runs 13 residues. Germline CDR1 MNHEY, CDR2 SMNVEV (reference sequence). Trimming took off 0 bases at V and 4 bases at J, with 5 bases between the two ends. The CDR3 DNA is TGTGCCAGCAGTTTATCTCGCGCAGATACGCAGTATTTT. Translated: CASSLSRADTQYF.

The chain combines TRBV5-6 with TRBJ2-1; D unresolved. Per the germline V gene, CDR1 is SGHDT and CDR2 is YYEEEE. Between the trimmed V and J ends, which lost 2 bases and 6 bases, there was a span of 6 bases. The CDR3 contains 12 residues. This chain's CDR3 is CASSFPANEQFF. CDR3 sequence (DNA): TGTGCCAGCAGCTTCCCTGCCAATGAGCAGTTCTTC.

This chain joins TRBV29-1 and TRBJ2-7; 9 nucleotides line up with TRBD1. Trimming cost V 2 bases and J 1 base; bases outside gene matches: 6. The CDR3 runs 15 residues. Germline V gene data show CDR1 as SQVTM and CDR2 as ANQGSEA. The chain's CDR3 is CSVERGQGPSYEQYF. CDR3 in DNA: TGCAGCGTTGAACGCGGACAGGGGCCTTCCTACGAGCAGTACTTC.

V is TRBV28 and J is TRBJ1-5, with 8 bases aligning to TRBD1. Germline assignment: CDR1 MDHEN and CDR2 SYDVKM. Trimming took 6 bases from V and 6 from J; bases not matched to a gene: 7. The CDR3 has 14 amino acids. CDR3 protein: CASSAGGSVQPQHF. CDR3 nucleotide sequence: TGTGCCAGCAGCGCAGGGGGCTCGGTTCAGCCCCAGCATTTT.

The chain combines TRBV5-1 with TRBJ2-5; D is undetermined. Per the germline V gene, CDR1 is SGHRS and CDR2 is YFSETQ. V lost 0 bases to trimming and J lost 1 base, with 16 bases between them. The CDR3 extends over 17 amino acids. The CDR3 sequence is CASSLGTLPSTQETQYF. CDR3 DNA: TGCGCCAGCAGCTTGGGGACCCTACCCTCTACCCAAGAGACCCAGTACTTC.

This clone was recorded only once. The chain couples TRBV2 to TRBJ1-5; D possibly corresponds to TRBD1 (6 bases). Germline CDR1 SNHLY, CDR2 FYNNEI. The CDR3 extends over 15 amino acids. Trimming left V 4 bases short and J 6 bases short, with 16 bases between. The CDR3 DNA reads TGTGCCAGCAGTGCCACAGGGATGGGAGGTCAGCCCCAGCATTTT. It yields the protein CASSATGMGGQPQHF.

The chain combines TRBV2 with TRBJ1-1; TRBD1 might be the D (6 bases). V shed 4 bases and J shed 4 bases, with 16 bases lying between them. CDR3 length: 15 amino acids. In germline, CDR1 is SNHLY, CDR2 FYNNEI. CDR3: CASSAQGDRATEAFF. CDR3 DNA sequence: TGTGCCAGCAGTGCACAGGGAGATCGTGCCACTGAAGCTTTCTTT.

The chain combines TRBV29-1 with TRBJ1-2; possible D gene TRBD1, 5 bases. The CDR3 sequence is 14 residues long. The ends were cut back, 7 bases at V and 8 bases at J, with 23 bases in the middle. CDR1 SQVTM and CDR2 ANQGSEA come from the germline V gene. The CDR3 sequence is CSGDVVSGGYGYTF. DNA for the CDR3: TGCAGCGGTGACGTAGTGTCTGGGGGGTACGGCTACACCTTC.

The chain recombines TRBV5-1 with TRBJ2-5, with D perhaps TRBD1 (6 bases). The V gene's germline CDR1 is SGHRS and CDR2 YFSETQ. This CDR3 has 16 amino acids. V lost 4 bases and J lost 1, with 17 bases in between. CDR3 in amino acids: CASSHATRGVQETQYF. For the CDR3, the DNA is TGCGCCAGCAGCCACGCTACCAGGGGCGTCCAAGAGACCCAGTACTTC.

This clone was found many times. The chain recombines TRBV4-1 with TRBJ2-7; D tentatively reads TRBD1 or TRBD2 (5 bases each). The CDR3 totals 14 residues. The V gene lost 1 base and the J gene lost 5 bases, with 12 bases spanning the gap. The germline V gene encodes CDR1 MGHRA and CDR2 YSYEKL. The CDR3 sequence is CASSQVGAFHEQYF. The CDR3 nucleotides are TGCGCCAGCAGCCAAGTCGGGGCCTTTCACGAGCAGTACTTC.

The V and J genes are TRBV29-1 and TRBJ1-1; D uncertain. The CDR3 is 12 residues long. The ends were cut back, 7 bases at V and 1 base at J, with 10 bases in the middle. The germline gives CDR1 SQVTM, CDR2 ANQGSEA. This CDR3 is CSAGRTNTEAFF. The CDR3 DNA reads TGCAGCGCCGGACGGACGAACACTGAAGCTTTCTTT. The variable domain in full, completed from reference TRBV29-1 and TRBJ1-1, reads SAVISQKPSRDICQRGTSLTIQCQVDSQVTMMFWYRQQPGQSLTLIATANQGSEATYESGFVIDKFPISRPNLTFSTLTVSNMSPEDSSIYLCSAGRTNTEAFFGQGTRLTVV.

The J gene is TRBJ2-1, the V gene TRBV5-4, with no clear D. V lost 0 bases to trimming and J lost 8 bases, with 3 bases between them. The germline gives CDR1 SGHNT, CDR2 YYREEE (reference sequence). CDR3 size: 11 residues. This chain's CDR3 is CASSLEDEQFF. The CDR3 DNA reads TGTGCCAGCAGCTTGGAGGATGAGCAGTTCTTC. The full variable domain, completed using reference TRBV5-4 and TRBJ2-1, is ETGVTQSPTHLIKTRGQQVTLRCSSQSGHNTVSWYQQALGQGPQFIFQYYREEENGRGNFPPRFSGLQFPNYSSELNVNALELDDSALYLCASSLEDEQFFGPGTRLTVL.

This clone has only a few counts. V is TRBV19 and J is TRBJ1-1; D remains ambiguous. The V end was cut by 2 bases, the J end by 4 bases, with 11 bases between. The CDR3 has 14 residues. Looked up from germline, CDR1 is LNHDA and CDR2 is SQIVND (reference sequence). Here the CDR3 reads CASSIRGEGTEAFF. The CDR3 DNA follows: TGTGCCAGTAGTATACGGGGTGAGGGCACTGAAGCTTTCTTT.

The chain couples TRBV19 to TRBJ1-1, with D possibly being TRBD1 (6 bases). The CDR3 spans 13 residues. V lost 3 bases, J lost 4 bases, and 9 bases lay in between. CDR1 LNHDA and CDR2 SQIVND come from the germline V gene (reference sequence). The DNA for the CDR3 is TGTGCCAGTAGTATGGAGGGGGGCACTGAAGCTTTCTTT. Translated, it gives CASSMEGGTEAFF.